Listed here are 25 T cell receptor beta chains from one sample, sequenced in a study of control samples from healthy donors and cancer patients. The data were produced by immunoSEQ multiplex PCR, yet TCRdb's version contains in-frame clones alone and is incomplete. The sample consists of about 100,000 clones, approximately 90% of them appearing once. Sample: blood. These receptors all stem from a man younger than 45 in good health.

Only a few counts were recorded for this clone. The rearrangement uses TRBV5-4 and TRBJ1-2, with no clear D. This CDR3 is 12 amino acids long. V was shortened by 2 bases and J by 3 bases, with 5 bases between the two germline ends. CDR1 is SGHNT and CDR2 is YYREEE in the germline V gene (reference sequence). The CDR3 reads CASSFPDYGYTF. For the CDR3, the DNA is TGTGCCAGCAGCTTTCCCGACTATGGCTACACCTTC.

V gene TRBV30 combines with J gene TRBJ2-5; D unresolved. This CDR3 comprises 11 residues. Trimming shortened V by 2 bases and J by 5 bases, and 6 bases separated the two germline ends. From germline, CDR1 is GTSNPN and CDR2 SVGIG (reference sequence). This CDR3 is CAWSPTETQYF. The DNA for the CDR3 is TGTGCCTGGAGTCCGACCGAGACCCAGTACTTC. The entire variable domain, with the rest obtained from reference TRBV30 and TRBJ2-5, is as follows: SQTIHQWPATLVQPVGSPLSLECTVEGTSNPNLYWYRQAAGRGLQLLFYSVGIGQISSEVPQNLSASRPQDRQFILSSKKLLLSDSGFYLCAWSPTETQYFGPGTRLLVL.

This clone was seen once. This chain uses TRBV6-4 with TRBJ1-2; D ambiguous. V gave up 6 bases and J gave up 7 bases, with 15 bases separating them. Germline loops: CDR1 MRHNA, CDR2 SNTAGT. The CDR3 covers 13 residues. The CDR3 bases are TGTGCCAGCAGGGTAGGGCTGGTCGGTGGCTACACCTTC. It encodes CASRVGLVGGYTF.

The CDR3 region has the DNA TGTGCCAGCAGTTATTCCCAGCTAGCCAAAAACATTCAGTACTTC. It translates to CASSYSQLAKNIQYF. V gene TRBV6-5 combines with J gene TRBJ2-4; D is unclear. V was pared by 3 bases and J by 0 bases, with 9 bases between. CDR1 is MNHEY and CDR2 is SVGAGI in the germline V gene. This CDR3 contains 15 residues.

V gene TRBV18 combines with J gene TRBJ1-6; D remains unclear. Germline assignment: CDR1 KGHSH and CDR2 LQKENI. This CDR3 comprises 12 residues. Trimming cost V 2 bases and J 10 bases, with 6 bases left between them. The CDR3 protein is CASSPTGSPLHF. As DNA, the CDR3 is TGTGCCAGCTCACCAACCGGATCACCCCTCCACTTT.

The chain joins TRBV5-8 to TRBJ1-6; D possibly corresponds to TRBD1 (5 bases). Germline-derived CDR1 and CDR2 are SGHTS and YDEGEE. The CDR3 covers 15 residues. V was clipped by 0 bases and J by 7 bases, with 11 bases between them. CDR3 DNA: TGTGCCAGCAGCTTGGACTTCCGGGGGAATTCACCCCTCCACTTT. Its translation is CASSLDFRGNSPLHF.

The CDR3 is CSVESGTGDFRNTIYSNQPQHF. The CDR3 DNA reads as TGCAGCGTTGAATCCGGGACAGGGGACTTCAGAAATACTATTTATAGCAATCAGCCCCAGCATTTT. The chain couples TRBV29-1 to TRBJ1-5; TRBD1 agrees at 10 bases. Per germline, CDR1 SQVTM and CDR2 ANQGSEA. V shed 2 bases and J 0 bases; nucleotides not matched to a gene: 22. The CDR3 is 22 residues long.

This chain links TRBV30 with TRBJ2-7; D may match TRBD1 or TRBD2 (5 bases each). Trimming cost V 2 bases and J 2 bases, with 13 bases left between them. The length of the CDR3 is 14 residues. Germline loops: CDR1 GTSNPN, CDR2 SVGIG (reference sequence). CDR3 residues: CAWSWGGGTYEQYF. The CDR3 DNA reads TGTGCCTGGAGTTGGGGCGGAGGTACCTACGAGCAGTACTTC.

The gene calls are TRBV11-2 and TRBJ2-5, with D possibly called TRBD1 or TRBD2 (6 bases each). Trimming stripped 11 bases from V and 7 bases from J, with 23 bases between. The germline CDR1 and CDR2 sequences are SGHAT and FQNNGV. This CDR3 spans 14 amino acids. As DNA, the CDR3 is TGTGCCGGGAGCCTCTCCGGGGGCCGCGGGACCCAGTACTTC. It encodes CAGSLSGGRGTQYF.

A note on this clone: An end of the junction does not agree with germline; a read error may underlie this. The V and J genes are TRBV2 and TRBJ1-6; TRBD1 matches at 7 bases. The CDR3 spans 15 residues. The V gene's germline CDR1 is SNHLY and CDR2 FYNNEI. The CDR3 DNA is TGTGCCAGCAGCGAAGACAGGGTTGTAAGTTCACCCCTCCACTTT. This gives the protein CASSEDRVVSSPLHF.

The chain uses TRBV6-4 and TRBJ2-3; D is unclear. Per the germline V gene, CDR1 is MRHNA and CDR2 is SNTAGT. Trimming took 5 bases from V and 7 from J, leaving 10 bases between them. This CDR3 is built from 12 residues. The DNA for the CDR3 is TGTGCCAGCAGTCCCGATGGAAATACGCAGTATTTT. Encoded protein: CASSPDGNTQYF.

The genes are TRBV9 and TRBJ2-5; D remains ambiguous. The V gene lost 4 bases and the J gene lost 2 bases, with 9 bases spanning the gap. Looked up from germline, CDR1 is SGDLS and CDR2 is YYNGEE. This CDR3 is 13 amino acids long. In DNA, the CDR3 is TGTGCCAGCAGCCGCAGCACTCAAGAGACCCAGTACTTC. As protein: CASSRSTQETQYF.

J is TRBJ2-5 and V is TRBV10-3; TRBD2 agrees at 8 bases. Losses at the gene ends were 7 bases for V and 5 bases for J; bases not matched to a gene: 6. Germline CDR1 reads ENHRY; CDR2 reads SYGVKD. CDR3 length equals 13 residues. CDR3 sequence: CAIKRELAETQYF. CDR3 sequence (DNA): TGTGCCATCAAGCGGGAGCTTGCGGAGACCCAGTACTTC.

This clone was counted once. The chain is built from TRBV19 and TRBJ2-2; a weak D match, TRBD2 (6 bases). Germline V CDR1 and CDR2: LNHDA, SQIVND (reference sequence). The CDR3 covers 16 residues. V lost 3 bases to trimming and J lost 4 bases, with 15 bases between them. CDR3 DNA: TGTGCCAGTAGTATGGGAGGATCCCCGAGCACCGGGGAGCTGTTTTTT. Amino acid sequence: CASSMGGSPSTGELFF.

This clone has a handful of counts. The chain carries TRBV7-6 and TRBJ1-3, with D possibly being TRBD1 (6 bases). V lost 5 bases and J lost 0, with 14 bases in between. This CDR3 comprises 16 residues. From germline, CDR1 is SGHVS and CDR2 FNYEAQ. For the CDR3, the DNA is TGTGCCAGCAGCCCCCTCCAGGGGCCCTCTGGAAACACCATATATTTT. This codes for CASSPLQGPSGNTIYF.

This rearrangement joins TRBV7-9 to TRBJ2-5, with unresolved D. Germline values: CDR1 SEHNR, CDR2 FQNEAQ (reference sequence). There are 12 residues in the CDR3. V was cut by 5 bases and J by 5 bases, with 9 bases left in between. The CDR3 DNA reads as TGTGCCAGCAGCCACCAGATTGAGACCCAGTACTTC. It encodes CASSHQIETQYF.

The CDR3 loop is CASSQEMRSRYEQYF. CDR3 in DNA: TGTGCCAGCAGCCAAGAAATGCGGTCGCGCTACGAGCAGTACTTC. This chain joins TRBV3-1 (or the pseudogene TRBV3-2) and TRBJ2-7; D is uncertain. The germline CDR1 and CDR2 sequences are LGHDT and YNNKEL (reference sequence). The V end lost 0 bases, the J end lost 3 bases, and 12 bases lay between the germline ends. The CDR3 runs to 15 residues.

V is TRBV6-2 or TRBV6-3 and J is TRBJ2-3; the D gene is possibly TRBD2 (6 bases). CDR1 and CDR2 from the germline V gene are MNHEY and SVGEGT. V gave up 3 bases and J gave up 0 bases, with 10 bases separating them. The CDR3 is 15 amino acids. CDR3 loop: CASSYLALSTDTQYF. CDR3 coding DNA: TGTGCCAGCAGTTATCTAGCGCTTAGCACAGATACGCAGTATTTT.

This clone turned up a few times. The chain carries TRBV7-2 and TRBJ1-5; D possibly corresponds to TRBD1 (6 bases). CDR1 SGHTA and CDR2 FQGNSA come from the germline V gene. The V and J ends lost 0 bases and 6 bases respectively, with 12 bases between them. The length of the CDR3 is 15 residues. The DNA of the CDR3 is TGTGCCAGCAGCTTAGCAGGGGGGGCCGGTCAGCCCCAGCATTTT. Protein sequence: CASSLAGGAGQPQHF.

The chain links TRBV19 to TRBJ2-3; D tentatively reads TRBD1 or TRBD2 (5 bases each). CDR1 and CDR2 (germline): LNHDA, SQIVND (reference sequence). The CDR3 consists of 15 residues. V was trimmed by 5 bases and J by 3 bases, leaving 15 bases between them. The DNA of the CDR3 is TGTGCCAGTAGTTCACCGGGACGCGGGACAGATACGCAGTATTTT. Its protein is CASSSPGRGTDTQYF.

The CDR3 DNA reads as TGTGCCAGCAGCTTCGGGGTCGGCACTGAAGCTTTCTTT. This gives the protein CASSFGVGTEAFF. This rearrangement joins TRBV11-2 to TRBJ1-1; the D is unclear. CDR3 length: 13 residues. Per germline, CDR1 SGHAT and CDR2 FQNNGV. V was cut by 3 bases and J by 4 bases, with 9 bases left in between.

The V call is TRBV4-3, the J call TRBJ2-1, with D maybe TRBD2 (5 bases). Germline CDR1 reads LGHNA; CDR2 reads YSLEER. Trimming removed 0 bases from V and 9 bases from J, with 9 bases in between. The CDR3 extends over 13 amino acids. The CDR3 is CASSQDLRAEQFF. DNA for the CDR3: TGCGCCAGCAGCCAAGACTTGAGGGCTGAGCAGTTCTTC.

The chain recombines TRBV19 with TRBJ1-2; 7 bases match TRBD1. The CDR3 length is 17 residues. The ends lost 5 bases at V and 2 bases at J; junction bases unmatched: 14. Germline lookup yields CDR1 LNHDA and CDR2 SQIVND (reference sequence). The CDR3 nucleotides are TGTGCCAGTAGTTCAGGGGGGAGTCGTCGAGGGAACTATGGCTACACCTTC. Amino acid sequence: CASSSGGSRRGNYGYTF.

This chain uses TRBV2 with TRBJ1-5; D unresolved. V lost 1 base to trimming and J lost 4 bases, with 11 bases between them. This CDR3 region has 15 residues. Germline CDR1 reads SNHLY; CDR2 reads FYNNEI. The CDR3 reads CASSEGPLSNQPQHF. The CDR3 nucleotides read TGTGCCAGCAGTGAAGGCCCTCTCTCTAATCAGCCCCAGCATTTT.

The chain combines TRBV11-3 with TRBJ2-1; the D gene is possibly TRBD1 (6 bases). Germline V gene data show CDR1 as SGHNT and CDR2 as YENEEA. Trimming removed 3 bases from V and 4 bases from J, with 10 bases in between. This CDR3 contains 14 residues. CDR3 sequence reads: CASSLDSRYNEQFF. The CDR3 DNA reads TGTGCCAGCAGCTTGGACAGCCGGTACAATGAGCAGTTCTTC.